This T cell receptor (beta chain) stems from a study of cytomegalovirus exposure and HLA in healthy donors. This clone was counted only a few times. V lost 5 bases and J lost 5; bases outside the gene matches: 6. Germline CDR1 is SGHTA and CDR2 is FQGNSA. The CDR3 is made up of 14 amino acids. The PCR employed 60 Vbeta primers together with 13 Jbeta primers. TCRdb's copy holds only in-frame clones and misses some; the assay was immunoSEQ multiplex PCR. The table includes 250,000 to 350,000 clones, about nine tenths detected once. V and J are TRBV7-2 and TRBJ2-1; 7 bases fit TRBD2. The sequencing input was PBMCs. The receptor was derived from a man aged 35-49 years in good health and CMV-seropositive. The DNA of the CDR3 is TGTGCCAGCAGCCCCCGGGACTACCACAATGAGCAGTTCTTC. It codes for CASSPRDYHNEQFF.